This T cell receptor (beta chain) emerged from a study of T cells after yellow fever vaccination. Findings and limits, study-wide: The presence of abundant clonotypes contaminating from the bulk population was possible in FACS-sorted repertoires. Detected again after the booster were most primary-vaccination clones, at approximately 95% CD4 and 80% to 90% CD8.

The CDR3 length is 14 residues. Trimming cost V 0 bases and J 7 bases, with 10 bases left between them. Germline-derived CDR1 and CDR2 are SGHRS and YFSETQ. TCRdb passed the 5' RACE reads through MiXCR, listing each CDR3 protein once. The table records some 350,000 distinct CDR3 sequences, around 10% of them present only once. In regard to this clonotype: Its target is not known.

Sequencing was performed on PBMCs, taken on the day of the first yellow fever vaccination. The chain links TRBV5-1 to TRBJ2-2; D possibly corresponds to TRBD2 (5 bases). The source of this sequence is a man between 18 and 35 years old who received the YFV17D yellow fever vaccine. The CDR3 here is CASSLDSSIGELFF. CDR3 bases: TGCGCCAGCAGCTTGGATTCTAGCATCGGGGAGCTGTTTTTT.